This T cell receptor (beta chain) was documented in a study of vaccination and CD4 T cells after COVID-19. Cultured CD4+ T cells had their DNA profiled by the Oncomine TCR Beta short-read assay. TCRdb reprocessed the PCR reads via MiXCR and lists one record per CDR3 protein. The profile shows approximately 9,800 distinct CDR3 sequences, approximately 34% of them singletons. V shed 2 bases, J shed 0 bases, and the junction held 12 bases outside the gene matches. Germline assignment: CDR1 SGHVS and CDR2 FQNEAQ. There are 18 residues in the CDR3. Treatment defined: 10-day PBMC culture with coronavirus spike peptide pools or control peptides (ViraFEST assay). Those CD4+ T cells from the unexposed donor predate the COVID-19 pandemic (2011-2018). Culture conditions combined fewer than 2.5 million PBMCs per well with 9.5 to 10 IU/ml IL-2 and approximately 11 ug/ml peptide pools. Of note for this clonotype: Antigen unknown.

This receptor was obtained from a human donor in good health. The chain couples TRBV7-8 to TRBJ2-7; 8 positions agree with TRBD2. The sample comprised CD4+ T cells from blood, cultured in vitro. The CDR3 loop reads CASSLKVALAGISYEQYF. CDR3 nucleotides: TGTGCCAGCAGCTTAAAGGTGGCTTTAGCGGGGATCTCCTACGAGCAGTACTTC.